The T cell receptor (beta chain) under discussion was sequenced for a study of early T cells in non-severe SARS-CoV-2 infection. For the study at large: Sequencing used unsorted whole-blood bulk RNA, so chains lack pairing. Study conclusions and caveats: CD4 and private specificities were missed by VDJdb matching, which favored anti-spike CD8 responses.

This clonotype was seen more than once but under ten times. The antigen remains undetermined. The CDR3 has 14 residues. The V gene's germline CDR1 is SGHTA and CDR2 FQGNSA. V shed 8 bases and J 2 bases; nucleotides not matched to a gene: 7. Individual cDNA molecules carried attached unique molecular identifiers. TCRdb re-called the 5' RACE reads through MiXCR, storing one row per CDR3 protein. The table shows 70,000 to 90,000 distinct CDR3 sequences, with approximately 12% occurring only once. The gene calls are TRBV7-2 and TRBJ2-3; 7 bases line up with TRBD2. Sequencing input: whole blood. This receptor was obtained from an adult who was a healthcare worker with PCR-confirmed SARS-CoV-2 infection or an uninfected control (not recorded which). The CDR3 DNA follows: TGTGCCAGCGCCCCCAGGGACTACACAGATACGCAGTATTTT. This gives the protein CASAPRDYTDTQYF.